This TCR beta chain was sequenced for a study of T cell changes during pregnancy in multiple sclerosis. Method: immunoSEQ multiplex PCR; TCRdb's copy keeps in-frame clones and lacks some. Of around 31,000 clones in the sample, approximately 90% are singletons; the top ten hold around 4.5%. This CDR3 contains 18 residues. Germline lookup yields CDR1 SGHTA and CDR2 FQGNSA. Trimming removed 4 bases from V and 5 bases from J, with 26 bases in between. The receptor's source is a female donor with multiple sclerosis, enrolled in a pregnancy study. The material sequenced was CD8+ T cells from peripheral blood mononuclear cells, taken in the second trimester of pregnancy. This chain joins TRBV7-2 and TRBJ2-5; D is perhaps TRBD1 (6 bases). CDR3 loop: CASSSPTGLENLLETQYF. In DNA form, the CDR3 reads TGTGCCAGCAGCTCCCCCACAGGGTTGGAAAACTTACTCGAGACCCAGTACTTC.